Listed here are 7 T cell receptor beta chains from one sample, sequenced in a study of blood T cell repertoires in COVID-19 (TCRdb year 2020). Preparation of the library involved the immunoSEQ multiplex PCR assay. TCRdb provides this immuneACCESS table in a form limited to in-frame rearrangements. Some clones are lacking; in checked studies, under half of them reflect an unresolved V gene, and why the rest are absent is not known. Counted in this sample were 200,000 to 250,000 clones; 70% to 90% of them appeared once. Around a tenth of the sample rests with the top ten. Sequenced input: peripheral blood. The receptors here all came from a man aged 45 to 65 with COVID-19, enrolled during active disease.

This chain links TRBV13 with TRBJ2-3, with a possible D match to TRBD2 (7 bases). The V gene's germline CDR1 is PRHDT and CDR2 FYEKMQ (reference sequence). The length of the CDR3 is 14 residues. Deletions cut 8 bases from V and 3 bases from J, with 15 bases between. The CDR3 nucleotides are TGTGCCAGCCAAAGGGGGAGGGCGACAGATACGCAGTATTTT. This gives the protein CASQRGRATDTQYF. Full variable domain (remainder filled in from reference TRBV13 and TRBJ2-3): AAGVIQSPRHLIKEKRETATLKCYPIPRHDTVYWYQQGPGQDPQFLISFYEKMQSDKGSIPDRFSAQQFSDYHSELNMSSLELGDSALYFCASQRGRATDTQYFGPGTRLTVL.

The chain uses TRBV28 and TRBJ1-6; D is ambiguous. Germline values: CDR1 MDHEN, CDR2 SYDVKM. V gave up 3 bases and J gave up 7 bases, with 13 bases separating them. CDR3 size: 15 residues. Here the CDR3 DNA reads TGTGCCAGCAGTTTCGATAGCGTTGGGAATTCACCCCTCCACTTT. It is translated as CASSFDSVGNSPLHF.

The CDR3 spells CASSSEWDTQYF. For the CDR3, the DNA is TGTGCCAGCAGCTCCGAGTGGGATACGCAGTATTTT. The V call is TRBV7-2, the J call TRBJ2-3; D is undetermined. V was trimmed by 4 bases and J by 6 bases, leaving 8 bases between them. The CDR3 consists of 12 residues. CDR1 is SGHTA, CDR2 FQGNSA, per germline.

The V and J genes are TRBV5-6 and TRBJ2-7, with 13 bases that match TRBD2. The CDR3 totals 16 residues. Germline assignment: CDR1 SGHDT and CDR2 YYEEEE. The trim removed 4 bases at V and 2 bases at J, leaving 6 bases unmatched. In DNA, the CDR3 is TGTGCCAGCAGCAGGGGGACTAGCGGGACCCCCTACGAGCAGTACTTC. It specifies CASSRGTSGTPYEQYF.

On this clone: Mismatch with germline at one junction end may stem from a read error. J is TRBJ1-1 and V is TRBV7-2; 8 bases align to TRBD1. Per the germline V gene, CDR1 is SGHTA and CDR2 is FQGNSA. The CDR3 runs 14 residues. This chain's CDR3 is CASSSDRGLPEGFF. CDR3 nucleotides: TGTGCCAGCAGCTCCGACAGGGGCCTGCCGGAAGGTTTCTTT.

CDR3: CASSLAMGGTGELFF. The DNA of the CDR3 is TGCGCCAGCAGCTTGGCCATGGGGGGAACCGGGGAGCTGTTTTTT. V usage is TRBV5-1 and J usage is TRBJ2-2; possibly TRBD2 for D (6 bases). The germline V gene encodes CDR1 SGHRS and CDR2 YFSETQ. The CDR3 sequence is 15 residues long. V was shortened by 0 bases and J by 5 bases, with 11 bases between the two germline ends.

CDR3 DNA: TGTGCCAGCAGCCCCGACAGGTCCCAGAGGTACGAGCAGTACTTC. It is translated as CASSPDRSQRYEQYF. The J gene is TRBJ2-7, the V gene TRBV3-1 (or the pseudogene TRBV3-2), with D perhaps matching TRBD1 (6 bases). Deletions cut 4 bases from V and 4 bases from J, with 17 bases between. The length of the CDR3 is 15 residues. Germline assignment: CDR1 LGHDT and CDR2 YNNKEL (reference sequence).